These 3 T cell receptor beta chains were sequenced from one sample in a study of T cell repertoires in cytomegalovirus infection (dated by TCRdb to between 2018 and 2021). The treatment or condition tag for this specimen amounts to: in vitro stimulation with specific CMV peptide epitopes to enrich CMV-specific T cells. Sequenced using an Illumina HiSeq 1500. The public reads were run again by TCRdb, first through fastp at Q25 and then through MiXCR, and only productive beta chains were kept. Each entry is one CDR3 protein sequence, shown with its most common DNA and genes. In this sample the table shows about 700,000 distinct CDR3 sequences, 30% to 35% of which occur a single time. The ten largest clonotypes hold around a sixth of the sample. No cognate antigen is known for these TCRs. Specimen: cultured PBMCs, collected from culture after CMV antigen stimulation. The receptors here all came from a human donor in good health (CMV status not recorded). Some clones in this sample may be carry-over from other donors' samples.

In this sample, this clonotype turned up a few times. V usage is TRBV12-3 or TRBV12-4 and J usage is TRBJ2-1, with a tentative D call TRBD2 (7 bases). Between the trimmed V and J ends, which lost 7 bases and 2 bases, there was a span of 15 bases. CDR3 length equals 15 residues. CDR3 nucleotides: TGTGCCAGCACACGGAGAGGGGGGGCCTACAATGAGCAGTTCTTC. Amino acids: CASTRRGGAYNEQFF.

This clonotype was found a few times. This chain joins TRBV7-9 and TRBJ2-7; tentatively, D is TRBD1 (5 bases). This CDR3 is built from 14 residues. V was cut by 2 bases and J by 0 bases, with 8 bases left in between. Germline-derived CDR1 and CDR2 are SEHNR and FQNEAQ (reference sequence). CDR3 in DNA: TGTGCCAGCAGCTTAATGACAGACTCCTACGAGCAGTACTTC. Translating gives CASSLMTDSYEQYF.

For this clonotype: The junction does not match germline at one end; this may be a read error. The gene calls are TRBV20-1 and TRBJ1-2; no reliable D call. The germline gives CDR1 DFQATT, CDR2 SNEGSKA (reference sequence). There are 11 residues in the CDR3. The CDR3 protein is CSAPPLDGYTF. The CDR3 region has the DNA TGCAGTGCCCCTCCACTTGATGGATACACCTTC.